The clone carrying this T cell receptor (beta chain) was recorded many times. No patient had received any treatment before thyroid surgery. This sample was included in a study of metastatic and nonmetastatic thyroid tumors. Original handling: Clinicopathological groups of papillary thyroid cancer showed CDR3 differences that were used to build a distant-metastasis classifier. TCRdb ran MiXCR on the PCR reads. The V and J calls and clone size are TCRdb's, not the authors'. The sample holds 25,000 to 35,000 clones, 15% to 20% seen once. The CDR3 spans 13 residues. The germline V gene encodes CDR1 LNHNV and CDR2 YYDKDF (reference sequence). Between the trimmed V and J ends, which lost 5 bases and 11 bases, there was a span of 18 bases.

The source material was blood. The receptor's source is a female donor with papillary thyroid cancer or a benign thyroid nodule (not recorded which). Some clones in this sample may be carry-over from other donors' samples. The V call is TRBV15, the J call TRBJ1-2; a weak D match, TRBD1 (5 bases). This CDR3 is CATSPPFGADYTF. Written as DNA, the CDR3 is TGTGCCACCAGCCCCCCATTTGGGGCGGATTACACCTTC.